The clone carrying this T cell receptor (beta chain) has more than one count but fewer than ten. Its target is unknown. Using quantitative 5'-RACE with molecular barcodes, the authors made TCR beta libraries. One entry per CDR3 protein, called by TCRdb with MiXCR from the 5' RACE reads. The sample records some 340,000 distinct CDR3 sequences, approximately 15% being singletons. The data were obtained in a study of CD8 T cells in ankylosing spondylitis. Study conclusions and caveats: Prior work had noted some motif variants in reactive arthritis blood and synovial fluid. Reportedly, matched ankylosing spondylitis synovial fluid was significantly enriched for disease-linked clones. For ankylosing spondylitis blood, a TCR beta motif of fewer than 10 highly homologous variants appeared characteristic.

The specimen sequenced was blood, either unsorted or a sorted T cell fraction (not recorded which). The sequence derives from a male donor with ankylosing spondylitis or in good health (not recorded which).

The DNA for the CDR3 is TGTGCCAGCAGCTTGCCCGGGGGGCCGTGGAATGAGCAGTTCTTC. Protein product: CASSLPGGPWNEQFF. The rearrangement uses TRBV13 and TRBJ2-1, with D perhaps matching TRBD2 (7 bases). CDR1 PRHDT and CDR2 FYEKMQ come from the germline V gene (reference sequence). This CDR3 contains 15 residues. V shed 3 bases and J shed 7 bases, with 16 bases lying between them.